The sequence of this T cell receptor (beta chain) was determined in a study of blood T cell repertoires in COVID-19. CDR1 and CDR2 (germline): SGDLS, YYNGEE. The CDR3 extends over 15 amino acids. The V gene lost 1 base and the J gene lost 5 bases, with 14 bases spanning the gap. TCRdb's copy holds only in-frame clones and misses some; the assay was immunoSEQ multiplex PCR. The data hold about 110,000 clones, with less than 85% observed a single time. The clonotype comes from a woman aged 55-69 years with acute or convalescent COVID-19. Source material: peripheral blood. V usage is TRBV9 and J usage is TRBJ2-3; D perhaps matches TRBD2 (6 bases). The CDR3 DNA follows: TGTGCCAGCAGCGTATTGGGACTTGAGGGAGATACGCAGTATTTT. Protein sequence: CASSVLGLEGDTQYF.